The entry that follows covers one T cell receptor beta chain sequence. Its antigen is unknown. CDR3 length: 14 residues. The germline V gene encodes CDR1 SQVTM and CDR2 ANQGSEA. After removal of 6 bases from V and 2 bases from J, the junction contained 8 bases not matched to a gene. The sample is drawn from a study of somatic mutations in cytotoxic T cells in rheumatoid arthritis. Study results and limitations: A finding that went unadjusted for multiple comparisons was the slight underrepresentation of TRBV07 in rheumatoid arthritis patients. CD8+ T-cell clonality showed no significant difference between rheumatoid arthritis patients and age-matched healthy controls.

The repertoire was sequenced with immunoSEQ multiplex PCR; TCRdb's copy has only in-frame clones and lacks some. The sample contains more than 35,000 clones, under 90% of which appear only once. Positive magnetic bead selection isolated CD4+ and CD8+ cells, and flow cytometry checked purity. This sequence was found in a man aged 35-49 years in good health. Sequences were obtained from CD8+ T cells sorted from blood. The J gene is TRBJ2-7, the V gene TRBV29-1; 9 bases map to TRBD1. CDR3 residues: CSVMGGTGTYEQYF. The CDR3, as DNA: TGCAGCGTGATGGGGGGGACAGGGACCTACGAGCAGTACTTC.